The clone carrying this T cell receptor (beta chain) was detected a few times. The data are from a study of early T cells in non-severe SARS-CoV-2 infection. Unique molecular identifiers tagged individual cDNA molecules. TCRdb re-called the 5' RACE reads with MiXCR, one entry per CDR3 protein. The sample consists of some 64,000 distinct CDR3 sequences, 7% to 10% of them appearing once. Deletions cut 3 bases from V and 7 bases from J, with 7 bases between. Per the germline V gene, CDR1 is GTSNPN and CDR2 is SVGIG (reference sequence). The CDR3 spans 12 residues. The V and J genes are TRBV30 and TRBJ1-6, with D unresolved. This receptor was taken from an adult who was a healthcare worker with PCR-confirmed SARS-CoV-2 infection or an uninfected control (not recorded which). Material: whole blood, obtained at baseline. The DNA of the CDR3 is TGTGCCTGGAGCGGATACAATTCACCCCTCCACTTT. Encoded protein: CAWSGYNSPLHF.